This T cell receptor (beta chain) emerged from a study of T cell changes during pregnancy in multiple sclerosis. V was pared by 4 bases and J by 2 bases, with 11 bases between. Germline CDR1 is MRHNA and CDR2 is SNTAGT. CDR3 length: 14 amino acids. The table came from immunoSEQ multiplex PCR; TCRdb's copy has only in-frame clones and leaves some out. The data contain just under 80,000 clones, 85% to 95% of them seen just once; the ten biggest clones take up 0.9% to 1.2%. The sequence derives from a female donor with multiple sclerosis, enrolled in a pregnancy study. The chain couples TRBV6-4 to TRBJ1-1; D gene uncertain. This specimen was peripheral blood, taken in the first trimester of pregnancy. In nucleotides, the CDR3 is TGTGCCAGCAGTGTGGGCCACACAAACACTGAAGCTTTCTTT. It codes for CASSVGHTNTEAFF.